This T cell receptor (beta chain) was sequenced during a study of T-cell reconstitution after alpha-beta-depleted transplantation in children. This clonotype was seen repeatedly, ten times or more. Germline CDR1 reads SNHLY; CDR2 reads FYNNEI. Trimming cost V 1 base and J 0 bases; bases outside gene matches: 12. CDR3 length equals 20 residues. As it was prepared, the TCRbeta library received unique molecular identifiers. MiXCR was run by TCRdb on the PCR reads, yielding one entry per CDR3 protein. This sample has more than 550,000 distinct CDR3 sequences; roughly a tenth occur once, and the top ten carry roughly 3.9%.

Sample: PBMCs from the stem cell graft donor, taken from the stem cell graft. The receptor's source is a human donor who donated a stem cell graft to a child with acute myeloid leukemia. This chain connects TRBV2 to TRBJ2-1, with 10 nucleotides matching TRBD2. CDR3 sequence (DNA): TGTGCCAGCAGTGAAGGAAAAGGGGATAGCGGGAGGAACTCCTACAATGAGCAGTTCTTC. It yields the protein CASSEGKGDSGRNSYNEQFF.